These 23 T cell receptor beta chains came from one sample sequenced in a study of blood T cell repertoires in COVID-19. The assay was immunoSEQ multiplex PCR, and TCRdb's table has in-frame clones only and misses some. This sample has a few hundred thousand clones, with roughly nine tenths found just once. What was sequenced was peripheral blood. The receptors were gathered from a man younger than 35 who had recovered from COVID-19.

This sequence joins TRBV6-2 or TRBV6-3 and TRBJ2-7; TRBD2 is a possible D gene (5 bases). Between the trimmed V and J ends, which lost 2 bases and 6 bases, there was a span of 14 bases. Germline lookup yields CDR1 MNHEY and CDR2 SVGEGT. This CDR3 is built from 14 residues. The CDR3 loop is CASSYLSPGTEQYF. The CDR3 DNA sequence: TGTGCCAGCAGTTACCTTTCCCCGGGAACCGAGCAGTACTTC.

V usage is TRBV27 and J usage is TRBJ2-6; tentatively, D is TRBD2 (6 bases). There are 15 residues in the CDR3. Trimming cost V 4 bases and J 1 base, with 8 bases left between them. Germline lookup yields CDR1 MNHEY and CDR2 SMNVEV (reference sequence). The CDR3 loop reads CASSWGVSGANVLTF. In DNA form, the CDR3 reads TGTGCCAGCAGTTGGGGGGTGTCTGGGGCCAACGTCCTGACTTTC.

This chain connects TRBV27 to TRBJ2-2, with a possible D match to TRBD1 (6 bases). The CDR3 has 14 residues. Trimming cost V 8 bases and J 2 bases, with 12 bases left between them. The germline V gene encodes CDR1 MNHEY and CDR2 SMNVEV (reference sequence). The CDR3 DNA reads as TGTGCCAGCGGAGAGGGACATAACACCGGGGAGCTGTTTTTT. The encoded protein is CASGEGHNTGELFF.

This clone has just a few counts. V is TRBV25-1 and J is TRBJ2-7, with D possibly TRBD2 on 6 matching bases. The CDR3 runs to 14 residues. Trimming removed 4 bases at V and 3 bases at J, with 13 bases between. Germline V gives CDR1 MGHDK, CDR2 SYGVNS. The CDR3 is CASSVGGIYYEQYF. The CDR3 DNA is TGTGCCAGCAGTGTAGGCGGGATCTACTACGAGCAGTACTTC.

The chain couples TRBV7-5 to TRBJ2-1; TRBD1 was called by the table and not checked on the DNA. TRBV7-5 is marked as a pseudogene. The length of the CDR3 is 16 residues. The CDR3 protein is CARSCGPGTVPDEQFF. The DNA of the CDR3 is TGTGCCAGAAGCTGCGGGCCCGGGACAGTCCCCGATGAGCAGTTCTTC.

This chain uses TRBV10-3 with TRBJ1-2; D might be TRBD1 (6 bases). This CDR3 has 14 amino acids. V lost 0 bases and J lost 7, with 12 bases in between. Per the germline V gene, CDR1 is ENHRY and CDR2 is SYGVKD. CDR3 protein: CAISESQGHGGYTF. As DNA, the CDR3 is TGTGCCATCAGTGAGTCGCAGGGGCATGGTGGCTACACCTTC.

The rearrangement uses TRBV19 and TRBJ2-3; the D is unclear. Germline V gene lookup returns CDR1 LNHDA and CDR2 SQIVND (reference sequence). The V and J ends lost 4 bases and 1 base respectively, with 9 bases between them. The CDR3 loop spans 14 amino acids. The CDR3 region has the DNA TGTGCCAGTAGTACACCCCGGGGCACAGATACGCAGTATTTT. Translating it yields CASSTPRGTDTQYF.

The sample holds one count of this clone. This chain links TRBV19 with TRBJ1-1, with TRBD1 identical over 8 bases. The CDR3 is 15 residues long. Trimming took 3 bases from V and 6 from J; bases not matched to a gene: 9. Germline CDR1 LNHDA, CDR2 SQIVND (reference sequence). Here the CDR3 reads CASSIGGQGSPEAFF. In DNA, the CDR3 is TGTGCCAGTAGTATCGGCGGACAGGGAAGCCCTGAAGCTTTCTTT.

V is TRBV4-3 and J is TRBJ2-1, with 7 bases aligning to TRBD1. V was pared by 0 bases and J by 7 bases, with 9 bases of the junction left unmatched. The CDR3 is made up of 16 amino acids. Germline V gives CDR1 LGHNA, CDR2 YSLEER. The CDR3 here is CASSQEVKGAQNEQFF. In DNA, the CDR3 is TGCGCCAGCAGCCAAGAGGTGAAGGGGGCGCAGAATGAGCAGTTCTTC.

V usage is TRBV19 and J usage is TRBJ1-1, with 9 bases aligning to TRBD1. J gave up 1 base and V 4 bases, and 4 bases lay outside the gene matches. The CDR3 contains 15 residues. Germline values: CDR1 LNHDA, CDR2 SQIVND (reference sequence). CDR3 coding DNA: TGTGCCAGTAGTAACAGGGGGCGCGGGAACACTGAAGCTTTCTTT. Translating it yields CASSNRGRGNTEAFF.

The chain uses TRBV19 and TRBJ1-1; TRBD1 is a possible D gene (5 bases). The germline gives CDR1 LNHDA, CDR2 SQIVND (reference sequence). V lost 9 bases and J 5 bases, leaving 16 bases between the germline ends. The CDR3 length is 13 residues. CDR3 sequence (DNA): TGTGCCAGCGGGCAGGGCGATTTGACTGAAGCTTTCTTT. Protein: CASGQGDLTEAFF. Combining the CDR3 with reference TRBV19 and TRBJ1-1 gives the whole variable domain DGGITQSPKYLFRKEGQNVTLSCEQNLNHDAMYWYRQDPGQGLRLIYYSQIVNDFQKGDIAEGYSVSREKKESFPLTVTSAQKNPTAFYLCASGQGDLTEAFFGQGTRLTVV.

The gene calls are TRBV20-1 and TRBJ2-7, with 9 bases fitting TRBD1. Germline V gene sequence: CDR1 DFQATT, CDR2 SNEGSKA (reference sequence). V lost 6 bases and J lost 8; bases outside the gene matches: 5. The CDR3 spans 11 residues. Here the CDR3 DNA reads TGCAGTGCGGGGACAGGGAAGCAGCAGTACTTC. Protein: CSAGTGKQQYF.

The chain couples TRBV5-5 to TRBJ2-1, with 7 bases matching TRBD2. Unmatched junction bases numbered 12, after V lost 1 base and J lost 8 bases. The germline gives CDR1 SGHKS, CDR2 YYEKEE (reference sequence). The CDR3 runs 16 residues. This CDR3 reads CASSLRSREVPDEQFF. CDR3 DNA: TGTGCCAGCAGCTTGAGGTCCCGGGAGGTACCGGATGAGCAGTTCTTC.

The V call is TRBV14, the J call TRBJ2-7; maybe TRBD1 (6 bases). The CDR3 sequence is 15 residues long. V was cut by 5 bases and J by 3 bases, with 17 bases left in between. Germline values: CDR1 SGHDN, CDR2 FVKESK. The CDR3 DNA is TGTGCCAGCAGCTCCCCCGGGACACCTTTCTACGAGCAGTACTTC. Protein: CASSSPGTPFYEQYF.

The V and J genes are TRBV6-2 or TRBV6-3 and TRBJ2-7; D is uncertain. This CDR3 region has 13 residues. Germline V lookup: CDR1 MNHEY, CDR2 SVGEGT. The V end lost 5 bases, the J end lost 2 bases, and 10 bases lay between the germline ends. CDR3 nucleotides: TGTGCCAGCAGTGACACGAGACCCTACGAGCAGTACTTC. This translates into CASSDTRPYEQYF.

V and J are TRBV5-6 and TRBJ1-1; 8 bases fit TRBD1. The CDR3 contains 13 residues. V dropped 4 bases and J dropped 5; count of bases not matched to a gene: 4. Germline V lookup: CDR1 SGHDT, CDR2 YYEEEE. This CDR3 reads CASSNRGGTEAFF. The CDR3 DNA sequence: TGTGCCAGCAGCAACAGGGGGGGGACTGAAGCTTTCTTT.

This chain uses TRBV3-1 (or the pseudogene TRBV3-2) with TRBJ2-7; maybe TRBD1 (5 bases). Germline CDR1 is LGHDT and CDR2 is YNNKEL (reference sequence). Trimming left V 0 bases short and J 1 base short, with 13 bases between. This CDR3 comprises 16 residues. The CDR3 spells CASSQDPTDRSYEQYF. CDR3 sequence (DNA): TGTGCCAGCAGCCAAGATCCGACAGACAGATCCTACGAGCAGTACTTC.

The V and J genes are TRBV11-2 and TRBJ2-7, with 13 nucleotides matching TRBD2. This CDR3 is built from 16 residues. Germline CDR1 reads SGHAT; CDR2 reads FQNNGV. V shed 4 bases, J shed 0 bases, and the junction held 3 bases outside the gene matches. CDR3 protein: CASSSRTSGSSYEQYF. CDR3 DNA: TGTGCCAGCAGCTCCCGGACTAGCGGGAGCTCCTACGAGCAGTACTTC.

This clone was counted once. The V call is TRBV9, the J call TRBJ1-4; D gene unclear. Germline assignment: CDR1 SGDLS and CDR2 YYNGEE. V was clipped by 4 bases and J by 0 bases, with 10 bases between them. The CDR3 is 15 amino acids. CDR3 coding DNA: TGTGCCAGCAGCCTCACCGGGGCAACTAATGAAAAACTGTTTTTT. This encodes CASSLTGATNEKLFF.

The J gene is TRBJ1-6, the V gene TRBV6-5, with D possibly matching TRBD1 (6 bases). V dropped 6 bases and J dropped 10 bases, with 19 bases sitting between them. Germline loops: CDR1 MNHEY, CDR2 SVGAGI. The CDR3 has 15 amino acids. The CDR3 coding sequence is TGTGCCAGCAGCTTACAGGGCATCTCGGGATCACCCCTCCACTTT. It translates to CASSLQGISGSPLHF.

The V call is TRBV28, the J call TRBJ2-3; D is unresolved. CDR1 MDHEN and CDR2 SYDVKM come from the germline V gene. V dropped 1 base and J dropped 4 bases, with 3 bases sitting between them. This CDR3 is 12 amino acids long. CDR3 in DNA: TGTGCCAGCAGTTTATACTCAGATACGCAGTATTTT. Its protein is CASSLYSDTQYF.

The chain recombines TRBV6-5 with TRBJ1-1; tentative D call: TRBD1 (6 bases). V was clipped by 4 bases and J by 4 bases, with 10 bases between them. Germline V gene lookup returns CDR1 MNHEY and CDR2 SVGAGI. The CDR3 length is 13 residues. The CDR3 region is CASSFWGPTEAFF. The CDR3 DNA reads as TGTGCCAGCAGTTTTTGGGGGCCCACTGAAGCTTTCTTT.

V and J are TRBV4-1 and TRBJ2-2; TRBD1 is a possible D gene (5 bases). Germline V gene lookup returns CDR1 MGHRA and CDR2 YSYEKL. CDR3 size: 14 residues. V lost 6 bases and J lost 3, with 11 bases in between. Written as DNA, the CDR3 is TGCGCCAGCAGTTACGTCAGGGACACCGGGGAGCTGTTTTTT. Its translation: CASSYVRDTGELFF.